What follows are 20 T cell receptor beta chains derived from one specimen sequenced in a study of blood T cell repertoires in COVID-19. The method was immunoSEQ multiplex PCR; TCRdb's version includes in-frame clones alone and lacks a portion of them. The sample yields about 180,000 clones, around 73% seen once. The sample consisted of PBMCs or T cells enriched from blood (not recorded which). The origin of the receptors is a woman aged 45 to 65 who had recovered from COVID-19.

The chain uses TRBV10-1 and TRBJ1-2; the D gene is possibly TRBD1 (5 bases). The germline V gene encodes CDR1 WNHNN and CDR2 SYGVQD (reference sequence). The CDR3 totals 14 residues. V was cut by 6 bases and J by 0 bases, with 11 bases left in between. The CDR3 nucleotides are TGCGCCAGCAGCCCTGGGGGGACTAACTATGGCTACACCTTC. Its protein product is CASSPGGTNYGYTF.

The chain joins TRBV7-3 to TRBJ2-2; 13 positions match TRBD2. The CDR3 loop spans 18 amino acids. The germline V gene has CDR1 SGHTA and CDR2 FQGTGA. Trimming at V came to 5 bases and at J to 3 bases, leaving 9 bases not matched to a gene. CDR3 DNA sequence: TGTGCCAGCAGCCCGAGTACTAGCGGGAGGGTGCACACCGGGGAGCTGTTTTTT. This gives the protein CASSPSTSGRVHTGELFF.

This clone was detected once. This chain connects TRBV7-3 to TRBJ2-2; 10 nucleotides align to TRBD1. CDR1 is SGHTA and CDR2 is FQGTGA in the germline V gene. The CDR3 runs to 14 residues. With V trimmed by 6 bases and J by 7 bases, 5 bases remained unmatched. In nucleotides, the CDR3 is TGTGCCAGCAGTCCGGGACAGGGGAACGGGGAGCTGTTTTTT. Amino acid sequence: CASSPGQGNGELFF.

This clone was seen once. CDR3 nucleotide sequence: TGTGCCAGCAGCTCCCCCGCTGGGACTTATGAGCAGTACTTC. Residues: CASSSPAGTYEQYF. The V call is TRBV11-1, the J call TRBJ2-7, with D perhaps matching TRBD2 (6 bases). The CDR3 has 14 amino acids. The V gene's germline CDR1 is SGHAT and CDR2 FQDESV (reference sequence). V shed 4 bases and J shed 7 bases, with 17 bases lying between them. Based on the CDR3 plus reference TRBV11-1 and TRBJ2-7, the full variable domain is EAEVAQSPRYKITEKSQAVAFWCDPISGHATLYWYRQILGQGPELLVQFQDESVVDDSQLPKDRFSAERLKGVDSTLKIQPAELGDSAMYLCASSSPAGTYEQYFGPGTRLTVT.

CDR3 DNA sequence: TGCGCCAGCAGCCCCATGACAGGTGTCGAAAACATTCAGTACTTC. This translates into CASSPMTGVENIQYF. The rearrangement joins TRBV5-1 to TRBJ2-4, with D possibly TRBD1 on 6 matching bases. The V and J ends lost 4 bases and 5 bases respectively, with 16 bases between them. The germline V gene has CDR1 SGHRS and CDR2 YFSETQ. The CDR3 is 15 residues long.

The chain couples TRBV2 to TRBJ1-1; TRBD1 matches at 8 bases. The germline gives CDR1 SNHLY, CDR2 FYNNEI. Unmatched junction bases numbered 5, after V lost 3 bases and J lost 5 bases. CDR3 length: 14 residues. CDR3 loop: CASSDLQGATEAFF. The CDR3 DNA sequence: TGTGCCAGCAGTGATCTCCAGGGGGCAACTGAAGCTTTCTTT.

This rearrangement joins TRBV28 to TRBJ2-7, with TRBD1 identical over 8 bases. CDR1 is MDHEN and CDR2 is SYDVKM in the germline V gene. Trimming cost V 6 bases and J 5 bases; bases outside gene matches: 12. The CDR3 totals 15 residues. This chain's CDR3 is CASSPFRGRKNEQYF. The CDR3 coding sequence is TGTGCCAGCAGCCCCTTCAGGGGGCGCAAAAACGAGCAGTACTTC.

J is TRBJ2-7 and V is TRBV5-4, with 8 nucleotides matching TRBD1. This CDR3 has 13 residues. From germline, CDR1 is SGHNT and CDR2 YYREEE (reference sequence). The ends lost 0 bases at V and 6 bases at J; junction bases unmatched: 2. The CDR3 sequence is CASSLVTGGEQYF. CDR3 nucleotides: TGTGCCAGCAGCTTGGTAACAGGGGGCGAGCAGTACTTC. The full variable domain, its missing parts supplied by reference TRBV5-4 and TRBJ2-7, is ETGVTQSPTHLIKTRGQQVTLRCSSQSGHNTVSWYQQALGQGPQFIFQYYREEENGRGNFPPRFSGLQFPNYSSELNVNALELDDSALYLCASSLVTGGEQYFGPGTRLTVT.

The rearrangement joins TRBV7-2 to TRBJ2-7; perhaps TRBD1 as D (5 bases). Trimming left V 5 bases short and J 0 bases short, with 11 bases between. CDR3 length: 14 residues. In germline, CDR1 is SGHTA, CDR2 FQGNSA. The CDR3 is CASSPSGNSYEQYF. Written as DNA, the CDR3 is TGTGCCAGCAGCCCTTCAGGGAACTCCTACGAGCAGTACTTC.

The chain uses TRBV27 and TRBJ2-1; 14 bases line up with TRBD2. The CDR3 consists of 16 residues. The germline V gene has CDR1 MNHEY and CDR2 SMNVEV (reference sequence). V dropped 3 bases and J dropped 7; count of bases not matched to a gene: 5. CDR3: CASSFAGTSGRNEQFF. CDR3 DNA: TGTGCCAGCAGTTTCGCCGGGACTAGCGGGAGAAATGAGCAGTTCTTC.

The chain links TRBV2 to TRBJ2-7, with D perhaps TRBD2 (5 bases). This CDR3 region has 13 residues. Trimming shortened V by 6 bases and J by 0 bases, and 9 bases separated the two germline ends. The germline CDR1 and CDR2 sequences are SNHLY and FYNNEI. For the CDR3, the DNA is TGTGCCAGCAGCGACTACACCTCCTACGAGCAGTACTTC. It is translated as CASSDYTSYEQYF. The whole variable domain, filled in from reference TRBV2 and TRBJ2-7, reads EPEVTQTPSHQVTQMGQEVILRCVPISNHLYFYWYRQILGQKVEFLVSFYNNEISEKSEIFDDQFSVERPDGSNFTLKIRSTKLEDSAMYFCASSDYTSYEQYFGPGTRLTVT.

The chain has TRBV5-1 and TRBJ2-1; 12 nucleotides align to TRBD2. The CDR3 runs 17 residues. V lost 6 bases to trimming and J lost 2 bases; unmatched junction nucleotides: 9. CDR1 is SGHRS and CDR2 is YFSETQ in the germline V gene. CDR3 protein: CASTPGLAGLTYNEQFF. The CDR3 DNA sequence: TGCGCCAGCACCCCCGGACTAGCGGGACTCACCTACAATGAGCAGTTCTTC. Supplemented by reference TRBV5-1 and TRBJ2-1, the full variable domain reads KAGVTQTPRYLIKTRGQQVTLSCSPISGHRSVSWYQQTPGQGLQFLFEYFSETQRNKGNFPGRFSGRQFSNSRSEMNVSTLELGDSALYLCASTPGLAGLTYNEQFFGPGTRLTVL.

The CDR3 is CSASRRSGEYNEQFF. The CDR3, as DNA: TGCAGTGCTAGTCGCAGGAGCGGAGAGTACAATGAGCAGTTCTTC. The chain employs TRBV20-1 and TRBJ2-1; possibly TRBD2 for D (5 bases). Germline V lookup: CDR1 DFQATT, CDR2 SNEGSKA (reference sequence). The CDR3 totals 15 residues. Trimming shortened V by 3 bases and J by 4 bases, and 16 bases separated the two germline ends.

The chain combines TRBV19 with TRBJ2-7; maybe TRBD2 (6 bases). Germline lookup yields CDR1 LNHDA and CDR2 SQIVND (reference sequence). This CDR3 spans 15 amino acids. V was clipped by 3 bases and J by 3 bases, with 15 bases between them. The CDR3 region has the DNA TGTGCCAGTAGTATCAGCCGGGGACTTGTCTACGAGCAGTACTTC. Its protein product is CASSISRGLVYEQYF. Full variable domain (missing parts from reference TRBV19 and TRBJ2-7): DGGITQSPKYLFRKEGQNVTLSCEQNLNHDAMYWYRQDPGQGLRLIYYSQIVNDFQKGDIAEGYSVSREKKESFPLTVTSAQKNPTAFYLCASSISRGLVYEQYFGPGTRLTVT.

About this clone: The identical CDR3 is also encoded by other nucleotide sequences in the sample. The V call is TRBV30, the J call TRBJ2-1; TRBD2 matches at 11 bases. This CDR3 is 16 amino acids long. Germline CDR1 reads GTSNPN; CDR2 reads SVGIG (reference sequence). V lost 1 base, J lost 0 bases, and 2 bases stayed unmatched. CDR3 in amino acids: CAWSGLAGSSYNEQFF. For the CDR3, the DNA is TGTGCCTGGAGTGGACTAGCGGGAAGCTCCTACAATGAGCAGTTCTTC.

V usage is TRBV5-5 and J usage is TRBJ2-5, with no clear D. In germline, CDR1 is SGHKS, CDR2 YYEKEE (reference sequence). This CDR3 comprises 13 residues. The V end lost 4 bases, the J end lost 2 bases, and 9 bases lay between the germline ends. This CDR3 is CASSPGFQETQYF. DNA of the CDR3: TGTGCCAGCAGCCCGGGTTTTCAAGAGACCCAGTACTTC.

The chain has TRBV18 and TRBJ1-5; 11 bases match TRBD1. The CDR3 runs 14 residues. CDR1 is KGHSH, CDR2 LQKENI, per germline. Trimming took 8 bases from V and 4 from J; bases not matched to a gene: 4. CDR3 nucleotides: TGTGCCAGCGGACAGGGGGCTGGTAATCAGCCCCAGCATTTT. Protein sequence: CASGQGAGNQPQHF.

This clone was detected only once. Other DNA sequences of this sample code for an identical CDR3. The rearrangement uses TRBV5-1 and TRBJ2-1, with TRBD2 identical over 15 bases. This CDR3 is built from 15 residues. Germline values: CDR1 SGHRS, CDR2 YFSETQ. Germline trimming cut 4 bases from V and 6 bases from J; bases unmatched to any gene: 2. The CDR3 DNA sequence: TGCGCCAGCAGCCAGGGACTAGCGGGAGGCAATGAGCAGTTCTTC. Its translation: CASSQGLAGGNEQFF. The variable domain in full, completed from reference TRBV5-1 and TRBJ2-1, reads KAGVTQTPRYLIKTRGQQVTLSCSPISGHRSVSWYQQTPGQGLQFLFEYFSETQRNKGNFPGRFSGRQFSNSRSEMNVSTLELGDSALYLCASSQGLAGGNEQFFGPGTRLTVL.

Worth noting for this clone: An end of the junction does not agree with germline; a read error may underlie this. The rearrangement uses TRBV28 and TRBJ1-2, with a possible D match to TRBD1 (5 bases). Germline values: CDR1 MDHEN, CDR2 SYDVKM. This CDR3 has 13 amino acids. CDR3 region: CANQDTSNYGYTF. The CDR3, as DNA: TGCGCGAACCAGGACACCTCTAACTATGGCTACACCTTC.

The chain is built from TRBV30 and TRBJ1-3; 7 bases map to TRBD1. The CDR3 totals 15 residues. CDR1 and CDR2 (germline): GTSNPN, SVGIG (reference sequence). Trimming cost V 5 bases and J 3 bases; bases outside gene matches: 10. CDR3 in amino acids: CAWDPHRGFGNTIYF. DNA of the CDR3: TGTGCCTGGGACCCGCACAGGGGCTTTGGAAACACCATATATTTT.